This T cell receptor beta chain was identified in a study of radiation and T cells in renal cell carcinoma. Regarding the study as a whole: Irradiated tumors held more dominant CDR3 motifs than control tumors.

Generated by immunoSEQ multiplex PCR, the TCRdb table keeps only in-frame clones and is missing some. The data contain some 15,000 clones, around 50% of them singletons. CDR1 and CDR2 (germline): SGHRS, YFSETQ. Trimming removed 1 base from V and 1 base from J, with 6 bases in between. This CDR3 has 14 amino acids. Treatment noted: 15 Gy SBRT to primary tumor, nephrectomy 4 weeks later. The tumor was a clear cell renal cell carcinoma. Comments on this clone: What it binds is not known.

Sequences were derived from tumor tissue, sampled from a patient whose treatment included radiotherapy and nephrectomy. The receptor was derived from a woman aged 55-70 years with renal cell carcinoma. The chain is built from TRBV5-1 and TRBJ1-3; D gene ambiguous. The CDR3 bases are TGCGCCAGCAGCTTGTCCGGGTCTGGAAACACCATATATTTT. This codes for CASSLSGSGNTIYF.